This entry features one T cell receptor beta chain sequence. The sample originates from a study of OX40 agonist ivuxolimab in advanced cancers. The protocol was immunoSEQ multiplex PCR, while the TCRdb copy is restricted to in-frame clones and leaves out a portion. The sample has approximately 66,000 clones, approximately 81% seen once. The CDR3 has 18 amino acids. The sequence was obtained from an adult with an advanced solid tumor such as melanoma, head and neck, liver or kidney cancer. Sequenced here: CD4+ or CD8+ T cells sorted from blood, sampled in a trial of the OX40 agonist ivuxolimab. The chain has TRBV21-1 and TRBJ2-3; the listed D gene, TRBD2, was not tested against the DNA. TRBV21-1 is a pseudogene locus. CDR3 coding DNA: TGTGCCAGCAGGCTGCGCCTAGCGGGGGGGCCTAGGACAGATACGCAGTATTTT. It yields the protein CASRLRLAGGPRTDTQYF.